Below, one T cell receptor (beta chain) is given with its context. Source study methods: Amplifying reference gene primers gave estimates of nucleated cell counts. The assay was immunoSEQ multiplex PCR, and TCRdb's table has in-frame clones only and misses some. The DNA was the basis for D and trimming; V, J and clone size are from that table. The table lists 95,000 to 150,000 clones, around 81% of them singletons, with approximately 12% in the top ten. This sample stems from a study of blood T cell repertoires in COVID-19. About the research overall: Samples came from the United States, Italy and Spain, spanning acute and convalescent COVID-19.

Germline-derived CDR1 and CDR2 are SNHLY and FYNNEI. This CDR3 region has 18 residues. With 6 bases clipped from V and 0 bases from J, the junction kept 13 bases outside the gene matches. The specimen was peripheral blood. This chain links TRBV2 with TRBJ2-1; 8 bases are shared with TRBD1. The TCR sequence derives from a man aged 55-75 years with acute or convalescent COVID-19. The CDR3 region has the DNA TGTGCCAGCAGCGTAACAAGACAGGGGATCCACTCCTACAATGAGCAGTTCTTC. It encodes CASSVTRQGIHSYNEQFF.